The T cell receptor beta chain under discussion was sequenced for a study of glioma-infiltrating T cells. Study as a whole: Samples included WHO grade II oligodendrogliomas or astrocytomas and initial-diagnosis grade IV glioblastomas.

CDR1 and CDR2 from the germline V gene are MNHEY and SVGAGI. The CDR3 has 16 amino acids. The V and J ends lost 4 bases and 0 bases respectively, with 13 bases between them. A note on this clonotype: As yet, its antigen is unknown.

General study results and limits: Tissue-blood divergence was below expectation in non-neoplastic patients, above in gliomas. Patients with low tissue-blood divergence carried a signature set of shared blood CDR3 motifs.

TCR alpha and beta CDR3 regions were amplified from RNA using iRepertoire nested multiplex PCR. TCRdb re-derived calls from the multiplex PCR reads in MiXCR, one entry per CDR3 protein. The sample holds more than 300,000 distinct CDR3 sequences, 41% seen once. Source material: glioma tissue, nonneoplastic brain tissue, or PBMCs (not recorded which). This receptor was taken from a human donor with low-grade glioma or glioblastoma, undergoing nonglioma brain surgery, or in good health (not recorded which). The rearrangement uses TRBV6-5 and TRBJ2-4; D not certain. The CDR3 bases are TGTGCCAGCAGTTTACCCTCTCTGGGAGCCAAAAACATTCAGTACTTC. Residues: CASSLPSLGAKNIQYF.